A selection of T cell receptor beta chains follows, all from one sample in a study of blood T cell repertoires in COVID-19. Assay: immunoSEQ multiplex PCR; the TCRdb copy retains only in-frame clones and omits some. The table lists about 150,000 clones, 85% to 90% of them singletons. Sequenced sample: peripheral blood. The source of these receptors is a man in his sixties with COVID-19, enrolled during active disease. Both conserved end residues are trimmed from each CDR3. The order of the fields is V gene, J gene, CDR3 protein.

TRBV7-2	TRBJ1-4	ASSLEGATNEKLF
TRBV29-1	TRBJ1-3	SVARGSGNTIY
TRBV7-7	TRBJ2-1	ASSPGLAGYYNEQF
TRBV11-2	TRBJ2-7	ASSTRDSLYEQY
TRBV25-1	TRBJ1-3	ASSPSGNTIY
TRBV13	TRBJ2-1	ASSLRGLAGVEQF
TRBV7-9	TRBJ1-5	ASSPTTGANSNQPQH
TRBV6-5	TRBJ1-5	ASILHPGGNQPQH
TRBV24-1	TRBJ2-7	ATRGTGNYEQY
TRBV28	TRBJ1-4	ASRPPGQGYEKLF
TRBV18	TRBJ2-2	ASSPVSSNTGELF
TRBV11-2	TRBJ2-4	ASSLRRQGPNIQY
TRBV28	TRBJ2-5	ASRRGTQY
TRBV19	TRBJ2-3	ASSIDRVVSGVTDTQY
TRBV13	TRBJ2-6	ASSGRSSGANVLT
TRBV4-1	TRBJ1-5	ASSQGSGNQPQH